The 32 T cell receptor beta chains below all came from one sample that was sequenced in a study of cytomegalovirus exposure and HLA in healthy donors. PCR used 60 Vbeta primers and 13 Jbeta primers. Clones were read by immunoSEQ multiplex PCR, and TCRdb kept only the in-frame ones, dropping some. The table lists 99,000 or so clones, 79% of them singletons. The sample consisted of PBMCs. These receptors all come from a male donor in good health and CMV-seropositive.

A few counts support this clone. This chain connects TRBV6-5 to TRBJ1-4, with D tentatively TRBD1 (6 bases). Germline-derived CDR1 and CDR2 are MNHEY and SVGAGI. The CDR3 totals 15 residues. V was trimmed by 6 bases and J by 6 bases, leaving 17 bases between them. The CDR3 bases are TGTGCCAGCAGCCCTTCTGGGGGGGCTTATGAAAAACTGTTTTTT. Translated, it gives CASSPSGGAYEKLFF.

This sequence joins TRBV25-1 and TRBJ1-5; 7 nucleotides line up with TRBD1. The junction had 7 bases not matched to a gene; V was cut back by 3 bases and J by 2 bases. Germline lookup yields CDR1 MGHDK and CDR2 SYGVNS. This CDR3 has 16 residues. The CDR3 DNA reads TGTGCCAGCAGTGACAAAGGGACAGTTGGCAATCAGCCCCAGCATTTT. This translates into CASSDKGTVGNQPQHF.

The chain joins TRBV6-4 to TRBJ1-6, with D unresolved. From germline, CDR1 is MRHNA and CDR2 SNTAGT. This CDR3 spans 14 amino acids. The V and J ends lost 4 bases and 0 bases respectively, with 4 bases between them. DNA of the CDR3: TGTGCCAGCAGTGTAGACTCCTATAATTCACCCCTCCACTTT. Amino acids: CASSVDSYNSPLHF.

This rearrangement joins TRBV4-1 to TRBJ2-6; 8 bases are a match to TRBD1. The CDR3 runs 16 residues. Germline V gene data show CDR1 as MGHRA and CDR2 as YSYEKL. The V gene end was trimmed by 8 bases and the J gene end by 0 bases; junction bases not matched to a gene: 6. The CDR3 sequence is CASRGQVTSGANVLTF. In DNA form, the CDR3 reads TGCGCCAGCCGGGGACAGGTGACCTCTGGGGCCAACGTCCTGACTTTC.

This rearrangement joins TRBV7-2 to TRBJ1-1, with a weak D call TRBD1 (6 bases). The length of the CDR3 is 17 residues. Per germline, CDR1 SGHTA and CDR2 FQGNSA. With 4 bases removed from V and 4 bases from J, the gap between germline ends came to 22 bases. The CDR3 DNA sequence: TGTGCCAGCAGCTGGGCGCCGGGACAAACGAAAAGCACTGAAGCTTTCTTT. Protein product: CASSWAPGQTKSTEAFF.

The V gene is TRBV10-2, the J gene TRBJ1-5, with 7 bases aligning to TRBD1. CDR3 length: 15 residues. Germline-derived CDR1 and CDR2 are WSHSY and SAAADI. The V segment lost 7 bases and the J segment 6 bases; nucleotides outside the gene matches: 12. The CDR3 region has the DNA TGCGCCAGCACGCTCACAGGGGATCCATCTCAGCCCCAGCATTTT. Encoded protein: CASTLTGDPSQPQHF.

The rearrangement uses TRBV19 and TRBJ1-5; a weak D match, TRBD1 (6 bases). CDR1 is LNHDA, CDR2 SQIVND, per germline (reference sequence). The ends were cut back, 3 bases at V and 0 bases at J, with 9 bases in the middle. This CDR3 has 15 residues. The CDR3 reads CASSIGQNSNQPQHF. The CDR3 nucleotides read TGTGCCAGTAGTATTGGACAGAATAGCAATCAGCCCCAGCATTTT. Drawing the rest from reference TRBV19 and TRBJ1-5, the complete variable domain is DGGITQSPKYLFRKEGQNVTLSCEQNLNHDAMYWYRQDPGQGLRLIYYSQIVNDFQKGDIAEGYSVSREKKESFPLTVTSAQKNPTAFYLCASSIGQNSNQPQHFGDGTRLSIL.

This rearrangement joins TRBV4-1 to TRBJ2-7; TRBD2 matches 12 bases. Germline CDR1 and CDR2: MGHRA and YSYEKL. The CDR3 runs to 15 residues. The ends lost 5 bases at V and 7 bases at J; junction bases unmatched: 9. The CDR3 bases are TGCGCCAGCAGCAAACTAGCGGGGGGCCGTTTGGAGCAGTACTTC. Its translation: CASSKLAGGRLEQYF.

In this sample, this clone turned up a few times. The rearrangement links TRBV7-6 to TRBJ1-1, with TRBD1 as a possible D gene (5 bases). Deletions cut 1 base from V and 8 bases from J, with 8 bases between. The CDR3 spans 12 residues. Germline V gene lookup returns CDR1 SGHVS and CDR2 FNYEAQ. In DNA, the CDR3 is TGTGCCAGCAGCTTAGTGGGGCAGGAAGCTTTCTTT. Its translation: CASSLVGQEAFF.

The genes are TRBV9 and TRBJ2-6; 11 nucleotides align to TRBD1. V gave up 4 bases and J gave up 1 base; unmatched junction bases: 7. The germline CDR1 and CDR2 sequences are SGDLS and YYNGEE. The length of the CDR3 is 18 residues. CDR3 DNA sequence: TGTGCCAGCAGCTCTTGGACAGGGGGCGAGTCTGGGGCCAACGTCCTGACTTTC. It yields the protein CASSSWTGGESGANVLTF.

This sequence joins TRBV4-3 and TRBJ2-7; 7 bases agree with TRBD1. CDR3 length equals 13 residues. J lost 0 bases, V lost 4 bases, and 0 bases had no gene match. In germline, CDR1 is LGHNA, CDR2 YSLEER. This CDR3 is CASSPGGSYEQYF. For the CDR3, the DNA is TGCGCCAGCAGCCCAGGGGGCTCCTACGAGCAGTACTTC.

The V gene is TRBV2, the J gene TRBJ1-5, with D perhaps TRBD1 (5 bases). This CDR3 has 15 residues. CDR1 SNHLY and CDR2 FYNNEI come from the germline V gene. V dropped 8 bases and J dropped 6 bases, with 20 bases sitting between them. The CDR3 nucleotides read TGTGCCAGCCTCAGGGAGGGGCTGTCGGGTCAGCCCCAGCATTTT. Residues: CASLREGLSGQPQHF.

CDR3 DNA: TGCGCCAGCAGCCCAAGGGAGTCTCCGACTCTTATGAACACTGAAGCTTTCTTT. This codes for CASSPRESPTLMNTEAFF. The chain is built from TRBV5-1 and TRBJ1-1, with D hard to call. Deletions cut 4 bases from V and 0 bases from J, with 22 bases between. The germline V gene encodes CDR1 SGHRS and CDR2 YFSETQ. This CDR3 has 18 residues. The full variable domain, in which reference TRBV5-1 and TRBJ1-1 provide the parts outside the CDR3, is KAGVTQTPRYLIKTRGQQVTLSCSPISGHRSVSWYQQTPGQGLQFLFEYFSETQRNKGNFPGRFSGRQFSNSRSEMNVSTLELGDSALYLCASSPRESPTLMNTEAFFGQGTRLTVV.

CDR3 in amino acids: CASSLDPGQGANTEAFF. The CDR3, as DNA: TGTGCCAGCAGCTTAGATCCGGGACAGGGGGCGAACACTGAAGCTTTCTTT. The chain combines TRBV7-9 with TRBJ1-1, with 12 bases fitting TRBD1. The CDR3 extends over 17 amino acids. V trimming: 1 base; J trimming: 1 base; junction bases outside the gene matches: 4. Germline lookup yields CDR1 SEHNR and CDR2 FQNEAQ (reference sequence).

V and J are TRBV25-1 and TRBJ2-5; tentative D call: TRBD1 (5 bases). Trimming took 0 bases from V and 2 from J, leaving 13 bases between them. CDR1 is MGHDK, CDR2 SYGVNS, per germline. This CDR3 is built from 16 residues. The CDR3, as DNA: TGTGCCAGCAGTGAATATGAGACGGACATACAAGAGACCCAGTACTTC. Protein product: CASSEYETDIQETQYF.

This sequence joins TRBV6-6 and TRBJ2-1; D might be TRBD1 (5 bases). V gave up 6 bases and J gave up 5 bases, with 14 bases separating them. The CDR3 is made up of 14 amino acids. Germline V gene sequence: CDR1 MNHNY, CDR2 SVGAGI (reference sequence). Written as DNA, the CDR3 is TGTGCCAGCAGAAGTGACAGCAAAAACAATGAGCAGTTCTTC. Translated: CASRSDSKNNEQFF.

The V and J genes are TRBV13 and TRBJ1-5; no clear D gene. The CDR3 extends over 12 amino acids. The germline V gene encodes CDR1 PRHDT and CDR2 FYEKMQ (reference sequence). Trimming pared 4 bases from V and 5 bases from J, leaving 6 bases between. The CDR3: CASSYRDQPQHF. CDR3 in DNA: TGTGCCAGCAGCTACCGCGATCAGCCCCAGCATTTT.

The chain links TRBV4-1 to TRBJ2-1; D not certain. From germline, CDR1 is MGHRA and CDR2 YSYEKL. The V end was cut by 0 bases, the J end by 1 base, with 7 bases between. The length of the CDR3 is 15 residues. The CDR3, as DNA: TGCGCCAGCAGCCAAGATCCCTTTTCCTACAATGAGCAGTTCTTC. Translated, it gives CASSQDPFSYNEQFF.

The chain is built from TRBV5-1 and TRBJ1-6; 7 bases line up with TRBD1. Germline CDR1 SGHRS, CDR2 YFSETQ. The CDR3 extends over 15 amino acids. V was pared by 1 base and J by 10 bases, with 8 bases of the junction left unmatched. CDR3 DNA: TGCGCCAGCAGCTTGCCGGGACAGAGGGGATCACCCCTCCACTTT. It yields the protein CASSLPGQRGSPLHF.

V gene TRBV4-1 combines with J gene TRBJ1-5, with TRBD1 matching over 9 bases. Per the germline V gene, CDR1 is MGHRA and CDR2 is YSYEKL. This CDR3 has 15 amino acids. With V trimmed by 1 base and J by 5 bases, 3 bases remained unmatched. CDR3 coding DNA: TGCGCCAGCAGCCAAGTGGACAGGGGAGATCAGCCCCAGCATTTT. This gives the protein CASSQVDRGDQPQHF.

This chain uses TRBV21-1 with TRBJ2-5; the DNA was not compared with TRBD1, the D call given in the table. TRBV21-1 is recorded as a pseudogene. This CDR3 comprises 14 residues. Here the CDR3 reads CASSTRQGQETQYF. Here the CDR3 DNA reads TGTGCCAGCAGCACTCGACAGGGTCAAGAGACCCAGTACTTC.

V gene TRBV5-1 combines with J gene TRBJ1-6, with D unresolved. The CDR3 totals 13 residues. V was pared by 2 bases and J by 7 bases, with 7 bases between. Germline CDR1 reads SGHRS; CDR2 reads YFSETQ. The CDR3 spells CASSLAGNSPLHF. For the CDR3, the DNA is TGCGCCAGCAGCTTAGCCGGGAATTCACCCCTCCACTTT.

J is TRBJ2-7 and V is TRBV19, with a weak D call TRBD1 (6 bases). Per the germline V gene, CDR1 is LNHDA and CDR2 is SQIVND (reference sequence). V lost 7 bases, J lost 4 bases, and 20 bases lay in between. The CDR3 covers 15 residues. The CDR3 spells CASKEVDSETYEQYF. As DNA, the CDR3 is TGTGCCAGTAAAGAGGTGGACAGCGAAACTTACGAGCAGTACTTC.

J is TRBJ2-5 and V is TRBV5-1; 10 bases align to TRBD1. Germline V lookup: CDR1 SGHRS, CDR2 YFSETQ. Losses at the gene ends were 0 bases for V and 5 bases for J; bases not matched to a gene: 7. The CDR3 consists of 16 residues. As DNA, the CDR3 is TGCGCCAGCAGCTTGGCGGGACAGGGGATGAGGGAGACCCAGTACTTC. Encoded protein: CASSLAGQGMRETQYF.

The chain links TRBV15 to TRBJ2-7, with D possibly matching TRBD1 (5 bases). Germline V CDR1 and CDR2: LNHNV, YYDKDF (reference sequence). V lost 3 bases and J lost 4, with 13 bases in between. CDR3 length equals 14 residues. Here the CDR3 reads CATSRDPAGYEQYF. For the CDR3, the DNA is TGTGCCACCAGCAGGGACCCCGCAGGGTACGAGCAGTACTTC.

This chain uses TRBV25-1 with TRBJ1-1, with 7 bases matching TRBD1. CDR1 MGHDK and CDR2 SYGVNS come from the germline V gene. The CDR3 totals 16 residues. Unmatched junction bases numbered 16, after V lost 3 bases and J lost 9 bases. The CDR3, as DNA: TGTGCCAGCAGTGACCCATCGAGACAGGGCAGGAGGAAAGCTTTCTTT. Translated, it gives CASSDPSRQGRRKAFF.

This chain connects TRBV30 to TRBJ1-4; TRBD1 matches 8 bases. The germline gives CDR1 GTSNPN, CDR2 SVGIG (reference sequence). The CDR3 loop spans 14 amino acids. J was trimmed by 5 bases and V by 1 base; bases with no gene match: 3. The CDR3 loop is CAWSEGQENEKLFF. The DNA for the CDR3 is TGTGCCTGGAGTGAGGGACAGGAGAATGAAAAACTGTTTTTT.

The V and J genes are TRBV5-1 and TRBJ1-1; a possible D gene is TRBD1 (6 bases). Between the trimmed V and J ends, which lost 2 bases and 1 base, there was a span of 15 bases. Germline-derived CDR1 and CDR2 are SGHRS and YFSETQ. CDR3 length: 16 residues. CDR3 in DNA: TGCGCCAGCAGCTTCTCCCAGGGGAATGGGAACACTGAAGCTTTCTTT. It specifies CASSFSQGNGNTEAFF.

The genes are TRBV5-1 and TRBJ1-3; 10 nucleotides line up with TRBD1. The germline V gene encodes CDR1 SGHRS and CDR2 YFSETQ. Trimming removed 0 bases from V and 2 bases from J; junction bases left unmatched: 8. The CDR3 is 18 amino acids. The CDR3 loop reads CASSLAGDRGWAGNTIYF. The CDR3 bases are TGCGCCAGCAGCTTGGCCGGGGACAGGGGTTGGGCTGGAAACACCATATATTTT.

The chain has TRBV29-1 and TRBJ1-2, with TRBD1 matching 8 bases. V trimming: 1 base; J trimming: 7 bases; junction bases outside the gene matches: 5. The CDR3 contains 13 residues. CDR1 SQVTM and CDR2 ANQGSEA come from the germline V gene. The CDR3 sequence: CSVEAQGEVGYTF. CDR3 coding DNA: TGCAGCGTTGAAGCACAGGGGGAGGTTGGCTACACCTTC.

The J gene is TRBJ1-2, the V gene TRBV5-1; D remains ambiguous. The CDR3 is made up of 15 amino acids. V was clipped by 6 bases and J by 5 bases, with 20 bases between them. CDR1 and CDR2 from the germline V gene are SGHRS and YFSETQ. The CDR3 here is CASTNTDSNPYGYTF. As DNA, the CDR3 is TGCGCCAGCACCAATACGGACTCCAACCCGTATGGCTACACCTTC.

This rearrangement joins TRBV18 to TRBJ2-7; D is ambiguous. CDR1 is KGHSH, CDR2 LQKENI, per germline. The V end was cut by 4 bases, the J end by 3 bases, with 13 bases between. The CDR3 is 14 amino acids. Written as DNA, the CDR3 is TGTGCCAGCTCACACGAGACAAGGAACTACGAGCAGTACTTC. Translation gives CASSHETRNYEQYF.